The clone carrying this T cell receptor (beta chain) was seen more than once but under ten times. The data are from a study of T cells in Graves' hyperthyroidism and ophthalmopathy. TCR beta CDR3 sequences were amplified from RNA transcripts. The study used the HTBI primer set for a first-round RT-PCR of the TCR CDR3. Each CDR3 protein gets one entry after TCRdb re-called the multiplex PCR reads with MiXCR. Of some 560,000 distinct CDR3 sequences listed, around 15% are singletons. This CDR3 has 17 amino acids. V gave up 3 bases and J gave up 4 bases, with 18 bases separating them. Germline V gene data show CDR1 as KGHDR and CDR2 as SFDVKD.

Source material: blood. This TCR was sampled from a woman aged 35 to 49 with Graves' hyperthyroidism. This chain links TRBV24-1 with TRBJ2-1; D remains ambiguous. The CDR3 coding sequence is TGTGCCACCAGTGATGCCACTACAAGCTCTGGGTACAATGAGCAGTTCTTC. Translating gives CATSDATTSSGYNEQFF.